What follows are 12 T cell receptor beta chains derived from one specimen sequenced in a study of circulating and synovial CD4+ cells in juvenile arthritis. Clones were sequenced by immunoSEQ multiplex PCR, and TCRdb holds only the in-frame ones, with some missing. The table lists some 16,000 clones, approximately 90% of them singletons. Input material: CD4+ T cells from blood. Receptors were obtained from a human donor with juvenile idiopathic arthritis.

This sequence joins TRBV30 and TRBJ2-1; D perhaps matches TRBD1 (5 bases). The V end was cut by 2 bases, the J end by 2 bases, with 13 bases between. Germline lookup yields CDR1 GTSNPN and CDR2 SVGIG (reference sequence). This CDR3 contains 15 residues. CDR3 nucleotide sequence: TGTGCCTGGAGTAGGGTAGGGGCCCCCTACAATGAGCAGTTCTTC. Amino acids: CAWSRVGAPYNEQFF.

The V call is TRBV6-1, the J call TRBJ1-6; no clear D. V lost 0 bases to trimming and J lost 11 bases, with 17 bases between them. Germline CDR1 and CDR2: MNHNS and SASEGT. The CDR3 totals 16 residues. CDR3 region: CASSEALPRTGTPLHF. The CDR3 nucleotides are TGTGCCAGCAGTGAAGCCTTACCGAGGACGGGGACACCCCTCCACTTT.

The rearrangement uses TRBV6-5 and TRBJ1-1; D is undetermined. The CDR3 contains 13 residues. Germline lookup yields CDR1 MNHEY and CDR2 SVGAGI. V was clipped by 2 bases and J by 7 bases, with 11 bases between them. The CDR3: CASSYLLSGEAFF. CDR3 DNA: TGTGCCAGCAGTTACCTCTTGTCGGGTGAAGCTTTCTTT.

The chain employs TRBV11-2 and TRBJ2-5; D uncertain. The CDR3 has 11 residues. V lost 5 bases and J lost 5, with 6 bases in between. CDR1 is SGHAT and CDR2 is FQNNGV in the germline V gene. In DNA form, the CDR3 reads TGTGCCAGCAGCCTCCAGGAGACCCAGTACTTC. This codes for CASSLQETQYF.

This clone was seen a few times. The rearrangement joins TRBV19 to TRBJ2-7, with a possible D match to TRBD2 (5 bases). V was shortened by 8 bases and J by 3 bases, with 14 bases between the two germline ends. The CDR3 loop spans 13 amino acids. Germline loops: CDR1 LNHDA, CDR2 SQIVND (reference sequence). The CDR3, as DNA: TGTGCCAGTTCCAGGACGGGGAACTACGAGCAGTACTTC. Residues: CASSRTGNYEQYF.

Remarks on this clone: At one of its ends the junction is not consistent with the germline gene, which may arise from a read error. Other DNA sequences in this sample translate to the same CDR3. In DNA form, the CDR3 reads TGTGCCAGCAGTAAGAGAATACCAGGGACTAGCGGGGGGTACCAAGAGACCCAGTACTTC. Its protein is CASSKRIPGTSGGYQETQYF. J is TRBJ2-5 and V is TRBV19; 15 bases fit TRBD2. The CDR3 is 20 amino acids. In germline, CDR1 is LNHDA, CDR2 SQIVND (reference sequence).

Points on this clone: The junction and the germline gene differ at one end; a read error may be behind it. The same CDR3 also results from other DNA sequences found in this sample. CDR3 amino acids: CASSPAASRFYNSPLHF. CDR3 nucleotide sequence: TGTGCCAGCAGCCCGGCGGCCAGCCGTTTCTATAATTCCCCCCTCCACTTT. The V and J genes are TRBV7-9 and TRBJ1-6, with D hard to call. The CDR3 is 17 residues long. Germline V gene lookup returns CDR1 SEHNR and CDR2 FQNEAQ (reference sequence).

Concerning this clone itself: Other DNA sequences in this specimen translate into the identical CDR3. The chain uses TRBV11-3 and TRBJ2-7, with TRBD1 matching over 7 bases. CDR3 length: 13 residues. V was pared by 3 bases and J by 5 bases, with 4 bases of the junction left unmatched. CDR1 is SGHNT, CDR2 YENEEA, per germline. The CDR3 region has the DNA TGTGCCAGCAGCTTCCGACAGGGCGACGAGCAGTACTTC. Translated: CASSFRQGDEQYF.

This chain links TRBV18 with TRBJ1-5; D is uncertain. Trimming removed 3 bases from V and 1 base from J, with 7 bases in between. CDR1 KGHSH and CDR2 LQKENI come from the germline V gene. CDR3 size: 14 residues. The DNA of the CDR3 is TGTGCCAGCTCACCGAGAAACAGCAATCAGCCCCAGCATTTT. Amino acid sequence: CASSPRNSNQPQHF.

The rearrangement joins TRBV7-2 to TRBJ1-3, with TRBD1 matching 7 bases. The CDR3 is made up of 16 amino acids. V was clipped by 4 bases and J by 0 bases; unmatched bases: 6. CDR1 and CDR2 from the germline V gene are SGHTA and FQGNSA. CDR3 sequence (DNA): TGTGCCAGCAGCTCACCAGGGGGTTTCTCTGGAAACACCATATATTTT. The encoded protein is CASSSPGGFSGNTIYF. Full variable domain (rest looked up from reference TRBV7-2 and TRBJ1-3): GAGVSQSPSNKVTEKGKDVELRCDPISGHTALYWYRQSLGQGLEFLIYFQGNSAPDKSGLPSDRFSAERTGGSVSTLTIQRTQQEDSAVYLCASSSPGGFSGNTIYFGEGSWLTVV.

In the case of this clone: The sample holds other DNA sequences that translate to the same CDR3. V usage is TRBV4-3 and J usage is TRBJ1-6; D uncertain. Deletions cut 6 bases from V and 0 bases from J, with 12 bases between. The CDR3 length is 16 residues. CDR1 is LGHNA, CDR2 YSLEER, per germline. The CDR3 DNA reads TGCGCCAGCAGGATCACACGGGACTCCTATAATTCACCCCTCCACTTT. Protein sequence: CASRITRDSYNSPLHF.

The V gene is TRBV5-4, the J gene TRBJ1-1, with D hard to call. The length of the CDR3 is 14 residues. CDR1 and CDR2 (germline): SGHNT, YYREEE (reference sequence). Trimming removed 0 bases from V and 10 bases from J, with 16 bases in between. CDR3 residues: CASSLVAYPRRAFF. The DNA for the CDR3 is TGTGCCAGCAGCTTGGTGGCTTATCCCCGGAGAGCTTTCTTT.